This T cell receptor (beta chain) was identified in a study of blood T cell repertoires in COVID-19 (dated by TCRdb to the early 2020s). For the wider study: Collaborator samples came from the United States, Italy and Spain and covered acute and convalescent phases of COVID-19. The material from the prospective study consisted of cDNA or gDNA derived from T cells, B-cell-depleted T cells, or PBMCs. Deeply sampled blood TCRbeta repertoires from subjects exposed to, actively infected with, or recovered from COVID-19 were included in the dataset. The repertoires were released in a freely available public database intended as a resource for research on the immune response to SARS-CoV-2. Samples were obtained from the ongoing ImmuneRACE study (first 160 participants) and from 1,200 or so subjects provided by 6 global collaborators. The sample metadata nearly always contained a de-identified subject ID, COVID-19 status, age in years and sex. Where available, HLA class I and class II types were taken from metadata supplied by the sample provider and were not determined by assay-based typing. The paper's findings and limits, for the study overall: Clinical and demographic metadata were provided uncurated, with the amount varying by source and participant.

Its CDR3 holds 12 amino acids, cysteine through phenylalanine. Only the CDR3 DNA stays, 36 bases, in frame from base 1. A distance of 5 bases separates the germline ends of V and J, which lose 4 bases and 3 bases respectively. In the germline V gene (reference sequence), CDR1 corresponds to SGHNT and CDR2 to YYREEE. In the prospective study, participants were about 18 to 89 years old, resided in about two dozen geographic areas of the United States, and were enrolled through a virtual design. To assign participants to cohorts, the prospective study relied on clinical history that participants themselves reported in a screening survey and a study questionnaire. ImmuneRACE Cohort 3 recovered participants were defined by two consecutive negative NP/OP PCR tests, healthcare professional clearance, or symptom resolution. In the prospective study, mobile phlebotomists collected whole blood, serum and a nasopharyngeal or oropharyngeal swab from each participant. Over an approximately 2-month period, participants in the prospective study had the option of providing additional blood draws and questionnaires. Before DNA extraction, blood samples from the prospective study were shipped at room temperature or frozen.

TCRbeta CDR3 regions were amplified from genomic DNA using the immunoSEQ Assay, a bias-controlled multiplex PCR. The source study handled its data this way. Nucleated cell counts per sample were estimated from amplification of reference gene primers within the assay. To quantify the absolute abundance of each unique TCRbeta CDR3 rearrangement, sequence reads were collapsed and filtered. For each sample, productive Simpson clonality was calculated by taking the square root of Simpson's diversity index across productive rearrangements. Here the immuneACCESS table is served through TCRdb, limited to in-frame sequences with V and J called. Missing clones are a known gap in these copies; in checked studies unresolved V genes cover under half, and the rest lacks a known reason. That table is the source of V, J and clone size, and D and trimming were worked out from the DNA. Within this sample are approximately 300,000 clones, with around nine tenths of them counted one time only. Of the sample, approximately 6% is held by the ten largest clones.

As regards this clone: Its antigen is unknown. Per-nucleotide qualities are absent, and no much larger clonotype sits a single base away.

Sequencing was carried out using PBMCs or T cells enriched from blood (not recorded which). Here the chain combines TRBV5-4 and TRBJ1-5, with no reliable assignment of the D segment. This sequence was found in a woman aged 25-40 years who had recovered from COVID-19. The bases are TGTGCCAGCAGCCGAGACAATCAGCCCCAGCATTTT. The translation is CASSRDNQPQHF.